The 23 T cell receptor beta chains presented below share a single source sample, sequenced in a study of cytomegalovirus exposure and HLA in healthy donors. It was with 60 Vbeta and 13 Jbeta primers that the PCR ran. TCRdb keeps only in-frame clones here, not all; method: immunoSEQ multiplex PCR. Found here are some 130,000 clones, 70% to 80% of them singletons; the top ten hold roughly 1.8%. The material sequenced was PBMCs. All receptors derive from a female donor in good health and CMV-seropositive.

The V gene is TRBV5-3, the J gene TRBJ1-6, with D tentatively TRBD1 (6 bases). TRBV5-3 is reported as an ORF; its role is uncertain. V lost 4 bases to trimming and J lost 5 bases, with 16 bases between them. The CDR3 sequence is 16 residues long. The CDR3 spells CARSLPIRTDNSPLHF. The DNA for the CDR3 is TGTGCCAGAAGCCTACCTATCCGGACAGATAATTCACCCCTCCACTTT.

This clone was recorded once. J is TRBJ2-5 and V is TRBV6-5, with 8 bases aligning to TRBD1. The CDR3 spans 13 residues. Trimming at V came to 5 bases and at J to 5 bases, leaving 4 bases not matched to a gene. Germline V CDR1 and CDR2: MNHEY, SVGAGI. This CDR3 reads CASSDRGLETQYF. CDR3 in DNA: TGTGCCAGCAGTGACAGGGGACTTGAGACCCAGTACTTC.

DNA for the CDR3: TGTGCCAGCAGTGCCACGACAGCAACTAATGAAAAACTGTTTTTT. Its translation is CASSATTATNEKLFF. The chain is built from TRBV6-6 and TRBJ1-4; D might be TRBD1 (5 bases). This CDR3 spans 15 amino acids. CDR1 and CDR2 (germline): MNHNY, SVGAGI (reference sequence). Trimming stripped 5 bases from V and 0 bases from J, with 10 bases between.

V is TRBV6-6 and J is TRBJ1-2; 10 bases are a match to TRBD1. Germline CDR1 MNHNY, CDR2 SVGAGI (reference sequence). J was trimmed by 4 bases and V by 6 bases; bases with no gene match: 5. The CDR3 is made up of 14 amino acids. The CDR3 region is CASRVGQGTYGYTF. The CDR3 nucleotides are TGTGCCAGCAGGGTGGGACAGGGGACCTATGGCTACACCTTC.

V gene TRBV27 combines with J gene TRBJ2-1; 13 positions match TRBD2. With V trimmed by 7 bases and J by 4 bases, 4 bases remained unmatched. Germline V gives CDR1 MNHEY, CDR2 SMNVEV (reference sequence). This CDR3 is 15 amino acids long. The CDR3 region is CASTRTSGGYNEQFF. CDR3 nucleotide sequence: TGTGCCAGCACCCGGACTAGCGGGGGATACAATGAGCAGTTCTTC.

The chain links TRBV7-9 to TRBJ2-7; 8 bases fit TRBD1. The CDR3 has 15 amino acids. V lost 1 base to trimming and J lost 0 bases; unmatched junction nucleotides: 2. The germline V gene encodes CDR1 SEHNR and CDR2 FQNEAQ (reference sequence). The CDR3 bases are TGTGCCAGCAGCTTAGAGGGACAGGCCTCCTACGAGCAGTACTTC. Protein: CASSLEGQASYEQYF. The variable domain in full, completed from reference TRBV7-9 and TRBJ2-7, reads DTGVSQNPRHKITKRGQNVTFRCDPISEHNRLYWYRQTLGQGPEFLTYFQNEAQLEKSRLLSDRFSAERPKGSFSTLEIQRTEQGDSAMYLCASSLEGQASYEQYFGPGTRLTVT.

This clone appeared once. The chain has TRBV6-1 and TRBJ1-1, with D hard to call. The ends were cut back, 7 bases at V and 1 base at J, with 7 bases in the middle. Germline CDR1 is MNHNS and CDR2 is SASEGT. CDR3 length equals 12 residues. CDR3 DNA: TGTGCCAGCACCCGACAGAACACTGAAGCTTTCTTT. Its translation is CASTRQNTEAFF.

The chain is built from TRBV2 and TRBJ1-4, with 8 bases aligning to TRBD1. Germline V gene lookup returns CDR1 SNHLY and CDR2 FYNNEI. Trimming took 7 bases from V and 8 from J; bases not matched to a gene: 9. This CDR3 is built from 14 residues. The CDR3 loop reads CASIPDRGREKLFF. In DNA, the CDR3 is TGTGCCAGCATCCCCGACAGGGGAAGGGAAAAACTGTTTTTT.

The chain carries TRBV6-5 and TRBJ2-2; TRBD2 aligns across 9 bases. Germline CDR1 is MNHEY and CDR2 is SVGAGI. This CDR3 has 15 residues. Unmatched junction bases numbered 2, after V lost 0 bases and J lost 6 bases. The CDR3 loop reads CASSYSSGGPGELFF. In DNA, the CDR3 is TGTGCCAGCAGTTACTCGAGCGGGGGGCCCGGGGAGCTGTTTTTT.

This clone was observed a handful of times. This chain connects TRBV7-3 to TRBJ2-3; 10 bases are shared with TRBD1. Germline V lookup: CDR1 SGHTA, CDR2 FQGTGA. The trim removed 3 bases at V and 11 bases at J, leaving 5 bases unmatched. CDR3 length equals 13 residues. As DNA, the CDR3 is TGTGCCAGCAGCTTTCCCGGACAGGGGGAGCAGTATTTT. Protein product: CASSFPGQGEQYF.

V and J are TRBV20-1 and TRBJ1-1; D perhaps matches TRBD1 (6 bases). The CDR3 extends over 11 amino acids. The V gene's germline CDR1 is DFQATT and CDR2 SNEGSKA (reference sequence). The CDR3 sequence: CIIRGNTEAFF. The DNA for the CDR3 is TGCATTATCAGGGGGAACACTGAAGCTTTCTTT.

Remarks on this clone: One end of the junction is discordant with germline, which a read error may explain. CDR3 sequence (DNA): TGTTCCAGCAGCTTCTCCGGGACTCAGTTAGGGGAAGGACACGAGCAGTACTTC. Translation: CSSSFSGTQLGEGHEQYF. The V and J genes are TRBV7-9 and TRBJ2-7; D is possibly TRBD2 (6 bases). Per the germline V gene, CDR1 is SEHNR and CDR2 is FQNEAQ (reference sequence). The length of the CDR3 is 18 residues.

The chain couples TRBV19 to TRBJ2-1; D is perhaps TRBD1 (5 bases). V dropped 4 bases and J dropped 2 bases, with 12 bases sitting between them. This CDR3 contains 15 residues. Germline loops: CDR1 LNHDA, CDR2 SQIVND (reference sequence). As DNA, the CDR3 is TGTGCCAGTAGTACGACCGGACACACCTACAATGAGCAGTTCTTC. This codes for CASSTTGHTYNEQFF.

This chain uses TRBV2 with TRBJ2-1; D gene uncertain. The V gene lost 5 bases and the J gene lost 9 bases, with 11 bases spanning the gap. This CDR3 contains 12 residues. CDR1 is SNHLY and CDR2 is FYNNEI in the germline V gene. In DNA form, the CDR3 reads TGTGCCAGCAGTCGCCGGGTCGGTGAGCAGTTCTTC. Its protein product is CASSRRVGEQFF.

The genes are TRBV7-6 and TRBJ1-3, with TRBD1 matching 9 bases. The length of the CDR3 is 14 residues. Germline CDR1 reads SGHVS; CDR2 reads FNYEAQ. The V gene end was trimmed by 5 bases and the J gene end by 9 bases; junction bases not matched to a gene: 8. Here the CDR3 DNA reads TGTGCCAGCAGCCGGCCCGGGACAGGGAGCACCATATATTTT. Its translation is CASSRPGTGSTIYF.

This clone was recorded a few times. The chain employs TRBV30 and TRBJ1-2, with 7 positions matching TRBD1. CDR1 and CDR2 (germline): GTSNPN, SVGIG (reference sequence). CDR3 length: 15 amino acids. V trimming: 2 bases; J trimming: 2 bases; junction bases outside the gene matches: 8. In DNA, the CDR3 is TGTGCCTGGAGTCCCAGTCCGACAGGGAACTATGGCTACACCTTC. Amino acids: CAWSPSPTGNYGYTF.

This chain uses TRBV19 with TRBJ2-3; 12 bases agree with TRBD2. CDR1 is LNHDA and CDR2 is SQIVND in the germline V gene (reference sequence). Trimming at V came to 3 bases and at J to 2 bases, leaving 3 bases not matched to a gene. The CDR3 spans 16 residues. CDR3: CASSILAGGNTDTQYF. In DNA form, the CDR3 reads TGTGCCAGTAGTATCCTAGCGGGAGGGAACACAGATACGCAGTATTTT. Combining the CDR3 with reference TRBV19 and TRBJ2-3 gives the whole variable domain DGGITQSPKYLFRKEGQNVTLSCEQNLNHDAMYWYRQDPGQGLRLIYYSQIVNDFQKGDIAEGYSVSREKKESFPLTVTSAQKNPTAFYLCASSILAGGNTDTQYFGPGTRLTVL.

This clone was recorded only once. The chain employs TRBV6-1 and TRBJ2-7, with TRBD1 as a possible D gene (5 bases). Per germline, CDR1 MNHNS and CDR2 SASEGT. The length of the CDR3 is 11 residues. Trimming took off 8 bases at V and 3 bases at J, with 8 bases between the two ends. Here the CDR3 reads CASGQGYEQYF. The CDR3 coding sequence is TGTGCCAGCGGCCAGGGCTACGAGCAGTACTTC.

The chain employs TRBV4-1 and TRBJ2-1, with 9 bases identical to TRBD2. CDR3 length: 18 residues. Germline V gene data show CDR1 as MGHRA and CDR2 as YSYEKL. The J segment lost 7 bases and the V segment lost 2 bases, leaving 15 bases of the junction unmatched. CDR3 in amino acids: CASSQSTQREVSRNEQFF. Here the CDR3 DNA reads TGCGCCAGCAGCCAAAGCACCCAGCGGGAGGTCTCGAGGAATGAGCAGTTCTTC.

The V call is TRBV2, the J call TRBJ1-2; perhaps TRBD1 as D (6 bases). V lost 5 bases, J lost 4 bases, and 11 bases lay in between. Germline CDR1 and CDR2: SNHLY and FYNNEI. This CDR3 spans 13 amino acids. The CDR3 region is CASSLTGRYGYTF. The DNA for the CDR3 is TGTGCCAGCAGTCTGACAGGACGCTATGGCTACACCTTC.

A few counts support this clone. The genes are TRBV19 and TRBJ1-1; D is ambiguous. Trimming shortened V by 5 bases and J by 3 bases, and 13 bases separated the two germline ends. Germline V gene data show CDR1 as LNHDA and CDR2 as SQIVND (reference sequence). This CDR3 is built from 14 residues. CDR3 loop: CASSFAGFDTEAFF. CDR3 coding DNA: TGTGCCAGTAGTTTTGCGGGTTTTGACACTGAAGCTTTCTTT.

Regarding this clone: Other DNA sequences of this sample code for an identical CDR3. V is TRBV5-1 and J is TRBJ2-1; D might be TRBD2 (6 bases). Per the germline V gene, CDR1 is SGHRS and CDR2 is YFSETQ. V gave up 4 bases and J gave up 4 bases, with 12 bases separating them. The CDR3 has 14 amino acids. The CDR3 DNA is TGCGCCAGCAGCCTGCCTAGCGCGTACAATGAGCAGTTCTTC. Its translation: CASSLPSAYNEQFF.

The chain combines TRBV18 with TRBJ1-1; 10 bases align to TRBD1. The CDR3 length is 14 residues. The V and J ends lost 4 bases and 6 bases, in that order; junction bases with no gene match: 5. The germline V gene encodes CDR1 KGHSH and CDR2 LQKENI. Here the CDR3 reads CASSRGQGHPEAFF. CDR3 DNA sequence: TGTGCCAGCTCACGGGGACAGGGGCATCCTGAAGCTTTCTTT.